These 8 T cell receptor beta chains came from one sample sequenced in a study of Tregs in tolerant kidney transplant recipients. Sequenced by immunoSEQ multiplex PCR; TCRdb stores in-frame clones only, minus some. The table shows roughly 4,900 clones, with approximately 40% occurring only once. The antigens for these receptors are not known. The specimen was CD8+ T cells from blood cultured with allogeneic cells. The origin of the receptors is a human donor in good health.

The CDR3 here is CATIPGDKARNEQFF. The CDR3 DNA reads as TGTGCCACTATCCCCGGGGACAAGGCTCGGAATGAGCAGTTCTTC. V is TRBV6-5 and J is TRBJ2-1; TRBD1 is a possible D gene (6 bases). V was clipped by 10 bases and J by 7 bases, with 23 bases between them. Germline CDR1 reads MNHEY; CDR2 reads SVGAGI. The CDR3 covers 15 residues.

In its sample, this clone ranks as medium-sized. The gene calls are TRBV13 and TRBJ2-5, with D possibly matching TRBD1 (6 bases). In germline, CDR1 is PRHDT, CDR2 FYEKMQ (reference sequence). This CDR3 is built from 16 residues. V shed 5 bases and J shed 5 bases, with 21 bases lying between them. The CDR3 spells CASSLRTVQGTETQYF. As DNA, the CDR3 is TGTGCCAGCAGCCTCCGGACAGTCCAAGGGACGGAGACCCAGTACTTC.

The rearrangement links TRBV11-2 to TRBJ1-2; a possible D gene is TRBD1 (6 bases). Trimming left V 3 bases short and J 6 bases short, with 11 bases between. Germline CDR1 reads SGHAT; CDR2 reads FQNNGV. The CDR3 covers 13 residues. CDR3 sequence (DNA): TGTGCCAGCAGCTTCCGGACAGCGAATGGCTACACCTTC. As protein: CASSFRTANGYTF.

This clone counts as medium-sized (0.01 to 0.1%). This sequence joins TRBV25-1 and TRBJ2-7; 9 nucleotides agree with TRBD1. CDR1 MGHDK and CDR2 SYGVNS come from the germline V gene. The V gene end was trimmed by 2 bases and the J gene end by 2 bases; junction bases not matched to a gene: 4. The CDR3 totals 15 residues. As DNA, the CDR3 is TGTGCCAGCAGTGAACCGGGACAGGGAGCCTACGAGCAGTACTTC. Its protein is CASSEPGQGAYEQYF.

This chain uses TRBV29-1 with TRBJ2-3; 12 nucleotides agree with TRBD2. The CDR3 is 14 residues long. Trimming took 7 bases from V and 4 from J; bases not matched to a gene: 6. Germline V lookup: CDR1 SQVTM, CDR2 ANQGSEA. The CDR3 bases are TGCAGCGGAGGGACTAGCGGGCGCGCAGATACGCAGTATTTT. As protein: CSGGTSGRADTQYF.

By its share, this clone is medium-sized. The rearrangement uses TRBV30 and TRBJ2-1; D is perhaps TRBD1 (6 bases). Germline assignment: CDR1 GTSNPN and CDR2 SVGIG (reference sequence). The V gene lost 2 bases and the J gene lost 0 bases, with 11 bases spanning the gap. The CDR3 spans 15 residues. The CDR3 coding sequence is TGTGCCTGGAGTCCAGGGGCAACCTCCTACAATGAGCAGTTCTTC. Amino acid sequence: CAWSPGATSYNEQFF.

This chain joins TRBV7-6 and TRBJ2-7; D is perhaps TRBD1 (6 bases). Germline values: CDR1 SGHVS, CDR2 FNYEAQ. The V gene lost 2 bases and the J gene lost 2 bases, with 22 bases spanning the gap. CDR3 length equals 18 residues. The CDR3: CASSLYFAAQGPTYEQYF. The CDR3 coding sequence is TGTGCCAGCAGCTTATATTTCGCGGCACAGGGACCTACCTACGAGCAGTACTTC.

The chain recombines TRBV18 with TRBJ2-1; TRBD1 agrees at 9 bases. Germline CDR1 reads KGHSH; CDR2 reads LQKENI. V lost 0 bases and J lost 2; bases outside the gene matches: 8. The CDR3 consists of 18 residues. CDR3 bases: TGTGCCAGCTCACCACCTCGTTCCCGGGACAGGGCCTACAATGAGCAGTTCTTC. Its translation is CASSPPRSRDRAYNEQFF.